This T cell receptor beta chain was sequenced in a study of blood T cell repertoires in COVID-19. Study overall: From the United States, Italy and Spain came samples of acute and convalescent COVID-19. T cells, B-cell-depleted T cells, or PBMCs supplied cDNA or gDNA.

How the authors handled the data: Estimation of nucleated cell counts relied on the amplification of reference gene primers. Clones were sequenced by immunoSEQ multiplex PCR, and TCRdb holds only the in-frame ones, with some missing. V and J calls and clone size follow that table, whereas D and trimming were derived from the DNA. The data contain a few hundred thousand clones, approximately 84% of them singletons. Germline V gene sequence: CDR1 LGHNA, CDR2 YSLEER. The CDR3 is 16 residues long. The V gene lost 0 bases and the J gene lost 0 bases, with 9 bases spanning the gap. The J gene is TRBJ2-1, the V gene TRBV4-3, with D uncertain. The receptor comes from a woman in her twenties or thirties who had recovered from COVID-19. Sequenced sample: peripheral blood. For the CDR3, the DNA is TGCGCCAGCAGCCAAGAGACAATAAGCTCCTACAATGAGCAGTTCTTC. This translates into CASSQETISSYNEQFF.